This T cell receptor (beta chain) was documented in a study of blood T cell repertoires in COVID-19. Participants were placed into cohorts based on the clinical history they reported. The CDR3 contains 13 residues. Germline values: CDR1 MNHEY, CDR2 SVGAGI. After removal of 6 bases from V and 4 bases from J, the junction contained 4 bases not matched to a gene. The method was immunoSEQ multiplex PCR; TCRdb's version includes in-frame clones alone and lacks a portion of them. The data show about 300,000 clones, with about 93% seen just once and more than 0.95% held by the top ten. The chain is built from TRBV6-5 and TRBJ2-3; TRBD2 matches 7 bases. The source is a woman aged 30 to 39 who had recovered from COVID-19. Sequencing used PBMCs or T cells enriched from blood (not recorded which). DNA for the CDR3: TGTGCCAGCAGCACAGCGGGATCAGATACGCAGTATTTT. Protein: CASSTAGSDTQYF.